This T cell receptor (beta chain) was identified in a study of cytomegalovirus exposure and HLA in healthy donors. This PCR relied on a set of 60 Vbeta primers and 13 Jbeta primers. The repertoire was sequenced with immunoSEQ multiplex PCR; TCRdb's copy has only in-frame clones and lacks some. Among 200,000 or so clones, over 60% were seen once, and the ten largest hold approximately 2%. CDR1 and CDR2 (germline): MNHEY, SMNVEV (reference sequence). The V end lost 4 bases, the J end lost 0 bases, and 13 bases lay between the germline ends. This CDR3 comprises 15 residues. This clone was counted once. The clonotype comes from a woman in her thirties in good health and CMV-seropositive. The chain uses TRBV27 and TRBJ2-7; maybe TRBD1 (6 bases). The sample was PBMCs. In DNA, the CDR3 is TGTGCCAGCAGTTCGCGGACAGCCGCCTCCTACGAGCAGTACTTC. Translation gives CASSSRTAASYEQYF.